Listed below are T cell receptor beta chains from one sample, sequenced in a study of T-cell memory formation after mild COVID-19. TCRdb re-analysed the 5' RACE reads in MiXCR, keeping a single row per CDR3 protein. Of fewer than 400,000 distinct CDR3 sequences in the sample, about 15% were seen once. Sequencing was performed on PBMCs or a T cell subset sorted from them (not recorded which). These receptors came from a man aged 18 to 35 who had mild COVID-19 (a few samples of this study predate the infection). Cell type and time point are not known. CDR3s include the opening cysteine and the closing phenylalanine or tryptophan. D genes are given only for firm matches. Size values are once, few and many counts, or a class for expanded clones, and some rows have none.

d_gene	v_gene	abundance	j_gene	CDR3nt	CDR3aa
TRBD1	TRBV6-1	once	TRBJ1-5	TGTGCCACCTCCGACAGGGACAGTCAGCCCCAGCATTTT	CATSDRDSQPQHF
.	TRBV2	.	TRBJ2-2	TGTGCCAGCAGCCGACAGGGAGGGGTCACCGGGGAGCTGTTTTTT	CASSRQGGVTGELFF
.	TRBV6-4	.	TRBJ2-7	TGTGCCAGCAGTGAACAGGCCACCTCCTACGAGCAGTACTTC	CASSEQATSYEQYF
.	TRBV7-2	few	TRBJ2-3	TGTGCCAGCAGCTTAGAAACCGACGGCGCAGATACGCAGTATTTT	CASSLETDGADTQYF
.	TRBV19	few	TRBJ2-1	TGTGCCAGTACCCGCTATAGCAGCTCCTACAATGAGCAGTTCTTC	CASTRYSSSYNEQFF
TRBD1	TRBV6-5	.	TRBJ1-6	TGTGCCAGCAGCCAAACCGACAGGGGGCGGATTGAAAATTCACCCCTCCACTTT	CASSQTDRGRIENSPLHF
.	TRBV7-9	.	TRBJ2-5	TGTGCCAGCAGCTTAACGCGGGTTAGCCAAGAGACCCAGTACTTC	CASSLTRVSQETQYF
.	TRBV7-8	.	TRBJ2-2	TGTGCCAGCAGCTTGTTACAGAACACCGGGGAGCTGTTTTTT	CASSLLQNTGELFF
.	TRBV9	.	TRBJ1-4	TGTGCCAGCAGCCCCCCCGGGGTAGGGCATGAAAAACTGTTTTTT	CASSPPGVGHEKLFF
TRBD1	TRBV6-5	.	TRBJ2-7	TGTGCCAGCAATAGACAGGGGGCATACGAGCAGTACTTC	CASNRQGAYEQYF
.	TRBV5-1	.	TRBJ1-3	TGCGCCAGCAGCTGGGGAGCCTCTGGAAACACCATATATTTT	CASSWGASGNTIYF
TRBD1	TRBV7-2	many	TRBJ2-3	TGTGCCAGCAGCTCGACAGGGTCAGATACGCAGTATTTT	CASSSTGSDTQYF
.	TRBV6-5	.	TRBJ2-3	TGTGCCAGCAGTTACTCAGGCAGCTACACAGATACGCAGTATTTT	CASSYSGSYTDTQYF
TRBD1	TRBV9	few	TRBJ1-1	TGTGCCAGTACCGGGACAGCCCAGAACACTGAAGCTTTCTTT	CASTGTAQNTEAFF
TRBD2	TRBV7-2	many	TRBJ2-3	TGTGCCAGCAGCCGCGGGGGAGCTAGCACAGATACGCAGTATTTT	CASSRGGASTDTQYF
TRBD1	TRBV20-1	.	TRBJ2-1	TGCAGTGCTAGACGGGACAGGGGTGTCTACAATGAGCAGTTCTTC	CSARRDRGVYNEQFF
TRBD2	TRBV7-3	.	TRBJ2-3	TGTGCCAGCAGCTGGGGCTCGGGGGGGGGCACAGATACGCAGTATTTT	CASSWGSGGGTDTQYF
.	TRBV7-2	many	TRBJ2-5	TGTGCCAGCTCCCCGGCTCGGTCTTCCGAGACCCAGTACTTC	CASSPARSSETQYF
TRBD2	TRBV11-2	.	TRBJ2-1	TGTGCCAGCATTCCAAGCGGGGGGGGATCCTACAATGAGCAGTTCTTC	CASIPSGGGSYNEQFF
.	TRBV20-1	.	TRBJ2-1	TGCAGTTCTAACGGACTCCCAAATGAGCAGTTCTTC	CSSNGLPNEQFF
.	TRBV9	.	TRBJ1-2	TGTGCCAGCAGCGCACGCCGGGACCCCTTTAACTATGGCTACACCTTC	CASSARRDPFNYGYTF
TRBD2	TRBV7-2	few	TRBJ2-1	TGTGCCAGCAGCTTAAATCTAGCGGGGGGCCGTTACAATGAGCAGTTCTTC	CASSLNLAGGRYNEQFF
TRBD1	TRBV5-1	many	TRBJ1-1	TGCGCCAGCAGCTTGGTGACAGGGGATGTCGCTGAAGCTTTCTTT	CASSLVTGDVAEAFF
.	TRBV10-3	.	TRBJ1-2	TGTGCCATCAGCCCTCGAGACAGGATTAACTATGGCTACACCTTC	CAISPRDRINYGYTF
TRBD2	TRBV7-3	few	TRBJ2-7	TGTGCCAGCGGGACGGGGGGCGAGCAGTACTTC	CASGTGGEQYF
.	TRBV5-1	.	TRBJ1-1	TGCGCCAGCAGCTTGGCCGGTCCGGGCGACACTGAAGCTTTCTTT	CASSLAGPGDTEAFF
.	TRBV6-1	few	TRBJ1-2	TGTGCCAGCAGTGAGGCGGTGAACTATGGCTACACCTTC	CASSEAVNYGYTF
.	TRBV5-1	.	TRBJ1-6	TGCGCCAGCAGCTTGACAGGGAGCTCCTATAATTCACCCCTCCACTTT	CASSLTGSSYNSPLHF
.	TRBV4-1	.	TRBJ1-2	TGCGCCAGCAGCCTGGGGGGGTTAAGCAGGGTCAACTATGGCTACACCTTC	CASSLGGLSRVNYGYTF
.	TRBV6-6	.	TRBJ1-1	TGTGCCAGCAGTTCACAGCAACTGAACACTGAAGCTTTCTTT	CASSSQQLNTEAFF
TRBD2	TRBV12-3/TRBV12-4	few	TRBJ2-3	TGTGCCAGCAGTTTAAGCGGGGGGTATAATACGCAGTATTTT	CASSLSGGYNTQYF
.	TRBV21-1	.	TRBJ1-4	TGTGCCAGCAGCACCCCTAGGACGGGGACTAATGAAAAACTGTTTTTT	CASSTPRTGTNEKLFF
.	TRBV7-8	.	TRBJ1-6	TGTGCCAGCAGCTTAATGATGGCAGATAATTCACCCCTCCACTTT	CASSLMMADNSPLHF
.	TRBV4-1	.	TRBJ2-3	TGCGCCAGCAGCCAAGATTTCGTTGCCGGGGGCACAGATACGCAGTATTTT	CASSQDFVAGGTDTQYF
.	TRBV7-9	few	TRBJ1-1	TGTGCCAGCAGCTTAGCGCAGGGGCGTGACTCAGAAGCTTTCTTT	CASSLAQGRDSEAFF
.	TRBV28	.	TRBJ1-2	TGTGCCAGCATAGGCTTGGGGGACTACTATGGCTACACCTTC	CASIGLGDYYGYTF
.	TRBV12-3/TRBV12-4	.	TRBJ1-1	TGTGCCAGCAGCCTATCACAGGGGAACACTGAAGCTTTCTTT	CASSLSQGNTEAFF
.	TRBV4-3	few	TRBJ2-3	TGCGCCAGCAGCCAAGAGGGGTGGACAGATACGCAGTATTTT	CASSQEGWTDTQYF
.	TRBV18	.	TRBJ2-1	TGTGCCAGCTCACCACGGGACAATGTCTACAATGAGCAGTTCTTC	CASSPRDNVYNEQFF
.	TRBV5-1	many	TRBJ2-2	TGTGCCAGCAGCTTTCGGGCAACCGGGGAGCTGTTTTTT	CASSFRATGELFF
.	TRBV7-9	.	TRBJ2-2	TGTGCCAGCAGCTCACACAACAAGCCTGGTGCCGGGGAGCTGTTTTTT	CASSSHNKPGAGELFF